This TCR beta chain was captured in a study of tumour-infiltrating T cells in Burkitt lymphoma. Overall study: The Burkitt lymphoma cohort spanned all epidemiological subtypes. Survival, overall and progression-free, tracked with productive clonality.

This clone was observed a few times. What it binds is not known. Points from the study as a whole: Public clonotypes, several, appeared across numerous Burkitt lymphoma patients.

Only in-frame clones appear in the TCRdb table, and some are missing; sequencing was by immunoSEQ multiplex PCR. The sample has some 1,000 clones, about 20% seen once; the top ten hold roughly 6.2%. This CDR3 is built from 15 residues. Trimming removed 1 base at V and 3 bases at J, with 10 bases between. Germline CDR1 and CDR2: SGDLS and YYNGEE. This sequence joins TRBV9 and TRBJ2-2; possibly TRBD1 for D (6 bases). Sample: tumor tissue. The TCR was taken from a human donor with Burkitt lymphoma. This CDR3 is CASSVLPGDTGELFF. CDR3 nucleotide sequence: TGTGCCAGCAGCGTATTGCCAGGGGACACCGGGGAGCTGTTTTTT.